Following are 21 T cell receptor beta chains from one sample sequenced in a study of T cell responses to AZD1222 COVID-19 vaccine. Sequencing was performed with immunoSEQ multiplex PCR; in TCRdb, only in-frame clones are kept and a portion is missing. The sample shows about 140,000 clones, just under 95% of them seen only once. Sequenced here: peripheral blood, sampled 28 days after the second AZD1222 dose. These receptors were taken from an adult who received the AZD1222 COVID-19 vaccine.

The rearrangement joins TRBV20-1 to TRBJ1-1; the match to TRBD1 covers 8 bases. From germline, CDR1 is DFQATT and CDR2 SNEGSKA (reference sequence). This CDR3 is 16 amino acids long. J gave up 5 bases and V 3 bases, and 14 bases lay outside the gene matches. The DNA for the CDR3 is TGCAGTGCTAGTTTACCCAGGGGGCGCCCGGGGACTGAAGCTTTCTTT. Its translation is CSASLPRGRPGTEAFF.

V and J are TRBV2 and TRBJ1-2, with D maybe TRBD1 (5 bases). Germline V gene sequence: CDR1 SNHLY, CDR2 FYNNEI. CDR3 length: 11 amino acids. Between the trimmed V and J ends, which lost 8 bases and 7 bases, there was a span of 11 bases. The CDR3 sequence: CASFGGGGYTF. The CDR3 nucleotides are TGTGCCAGCTTCGGTGGGGGTGGCTACACCTTC.

The CDR3 protein is CASHHRGQGIHQPQHF. CDR3 sequence (DNA): TGTGCCAGTCACCATAGGGGACAGGGGATCCATCAGCCCCAGCATTTT. The chain has TRBV19 and TRBJ1-5; 10 nucleotides match TRBD1. The CDR3 consists of 16 residues. The V segment lost 8 bases and the J segment 5 bases; nucleotides outside the gene matches: 12. The germline V gene encodes CDR1 LNHDA and CDR2 SQIVND (reference sequence).

The J gene is TRBJ1-4, the V gene TRBV19, with D possibly TRBD1 on 6 matching bases. Per the germline V gene, CDR1 is LNHDA and CDR2 is SQIVND (reference sequence). Trimming pared 7 bases from V and 8 bases from J, leaving 26 bases between. The CDR3 is made up of 17 amino acids. The CDR3 spells CASTPPSRGREGEKLFF. In DNA form, the CDR3 reads TGTGCCAGTACCCCTCCGAGCAGGGGTAGGGAGGGGGAAAAACTGTTTTTT.

The chain joins TRBV6-1 to TRBJ1-1, with no clear D. The CDR3 loop spans 13 amino acids. Trimming left V 3 bases short and J 7 bases short, with 12 bases between. Germline V CDR1 and CDR2: MNHNS, SASEGT. The CDR3 DNA follows: TGTGCCAGCAGTGACGGACCAGCGGTTGAAGCTTTCTTT. Translation gives CASSDGPAVEAFF.

The J gene is TRBJ1-4, the V gene TRBV6-5; D uncertain. Trimming removed 0 bases from V and 0 bases from J, with 5 bases in between. In germline, CDR1 is MNHEY, CDR2 SVGAGI. There are 15 residues in the CDR3. CDR3 bases: TGTGCCAGCAGTTACTCCGGCGCAACTAATGAAAAACTGTTTTTT. It encodes CASSYSGATNEKLFF.

The gene calls are TRBV19 and TRBJ1-2; 9 positions match TRBD1. Germline values: CDR1 LNHDA, CDR2 SQIVND (reference sequence). V shed 7 bases and J 12 bases; nucleotides not matched to a gene: 15. The CDR3 runs 14 residues. The CDR3 sequence: CASNLWAGTGNNTF. The CDR3 nucleotides read TGTGCCAGTAACCTATGGGCCGGGACAGGGAACAACACCTTC.

The chain has TRBV10-3 and TRBJ2-7, with D possibly TRBD2 on 5 matching bases. The germline V gene encodes CDR1 ENHRY and CDR2 SYGVKD. This CDR3 spans 21 amino acids. Trimming removed 2 bases at V and 4 bases at J, with 33 bases between. The CDR3 coding sequence is TGTGCCATCAGTGAGGCCCCCGGGATCGAGCCGGCGACGAGGACTTGGTACGAGCAGTACTTC. It translates to CAISEAPGIEPATRTWYEQYF.

This clone was seen only once. The J gene is TRBJ1-3, the V gene TRBV30; D unresolved. From germline, CDR1 is GTSNPN and CDR2 SVGIG (reference sequence). With 5 bases removed from V and 3 bases from J, the gap between germline ends came to 11 bases. This CDR3 region has 13 residues. The CDR3 sequence: CAWVVGFGNTIYF. CDR3 nucleotides: TGTGCCTGGGTGGTGGGTTTTGGAAACACCATATATTTT.

This clone appeared a few times. V usage is TRBV24-1 and J usage is TRBJ2-1; no clear D gene. V was shortened by 3 bases and J by 8 bases, with 10 bases between the two germline ends. Per the germline V gene, CDR1 is KGHDR and CDR2 is SFDVKD. This CDR3 has 13 residues. The chain's CDR3 is CATSDAHSHEQFF. The CDR3 nucleotides read TGTGCCACCAGTGATGCGCATTCGCATGAGCAGTTCTTC.

The gene calls are TRBV5-6 and TRBJ2-1, with TRBD2 matching over 11 bases. V dropped 2 bases and J dropped 10; count of bases not matched to a gene: 8. CDR1 is SGHDT and CDR2 is YYEEEE in the germline V gene. This CDR3 contains 15 residues. For the CDR3, the DNA is TGTGCCAGCAGCTTAGGACTAGCGGGCGTTCGGGAGCAGTTCTTC. It yields the protein CASSLGLAGVREQFF.

J is TRBJ1-1 and V is TRBV7-2, with a weak D call TRBD1 (5 bases). Germline loops: CDR1 SGHTA, CDR2 FQGNSA. This CDR3 region has 15 residues. The V gene lost 1 base and the J gene lost 0 bases, with 9 bases spanning the gap. The DNA for the CDR3 is TGTGCCAGCAGCTTAGGTGGGACGGTGAACACTGAAGCTTTCTTT. Translation: CASSLGGTVNTEAFF.

This chain joins TRBV27 and TRBJ1-2, with TRBD1 as a possible D gene (5 bases). This CDR3 is built from 14 residues. Germline V lookup: CDR1 MNHEY, CDR2 SMNVEV (reference sequence). V lost 2 bases and J lost 3, with 10 bases in between. Here the CDR3 reads CASSLVQGHYGYTF. The CDR3 DNA reads as TGTGCCAGCAGTTTAGTTCAGGGACACTATGGCTACACCTTC.

The chain combines TRBV10-3 with TRBJ2-7; no clear D gene. The CDR3 length is 12 residues. Germline V CDR1 and CDR2: ENHRY, SYGVKD. The V end lost 3 bases, the J end lost 9 bases, and 12 bases lay between the germline ends. The CDR3 is CAISDPFLGQYF. CDR3 coding DNA: TGTGCCATCAGTGACCCATTCTTGGGGCAGTACTTC.

The CDR3 coding sequence is TGTGCCAGCAGCTGGTACCAAGAGACCCAGTACTTC. This translates into CASSWYQETQYF. The J gene is TRBJ2-5, the V gene TRBV7-2; D remains ambiguous. V lost 4 bases, J lost 0 bases, and 3 bases lay in between. This CDR3 comprises 12 residues. Germline V lookup: CDR1 SGHTA, CDR2 FQGNSA.

The J gene is TRBJ1-1, the V gene TRBV7-9; perhaps TRBD1 as D (5 bases). V gave up 8 bases and J gave up 1 base, with 11 bases separating them. The CDR3 sequence is 13 residues long. Germline loops: CDR1 SEHNR, CDR2 FQNEAQ (reference sequence). The CDR3 loop is CASGVGQNTEAFF. For the CDR3, the DNA is TGTGCCAGCGGGGTTGGACAGAACACTGAAGCTTTCTTT.

This chain links TRBV2 with TRBJ1-5; no reliable D call. The CDR3 runs to 13 residues. The ends were cut back, 6 bases at V and 5 bases at J, with 11 bases in the middle. Germline V gene sequence: CDR1 SNHLY, CDR2 FYNNEI. The DNA of the CDR3 is TGTGCCAGCAGGGAGGTTCTCTATCAGCCCCAGCATTTT. It translates to CASREVLYQPQHF.

The rearrangement joins TRBV3-1 (or the pseudogene TRBV3-2) to TRBJ1-6; D unclear. In germline, CDR1 is LGHDT, CDR2 YNNKEL (reference sequence). This CDR3 contains 13 residues. V gave up 0 bases and J gave up 11 bases, with 8 bases separating them. The DNA for the CDR3 is TGTGCCAGCAGCCAAGAATTGGGCGCACCCCTCCACTTT. Protein product: CASSQELGAPLHF.

This clone was counted once. The chain links TRBV2 to TRBJ2-1, with D possibly TRBD2 on 5 matching bases. Trimming took 1 base from V and 7 from J, leaving 11 bases between them. Germline V gene lookup returns CDR1 SNHLY and CDR2 FYNNEI. The CDR3 length is 14 residues. CDR3 coding DNA: TGTGCCAGCAGTGAAGGGATTACGGGAAATGAGCAGTTCTTC. Protein sequence: CASSEGITGNEQFF. Using reference TRBV2 and TRBJ2-1 for the parts outside the CDR3, the full variable domain is EPEVTQTPSHQVTQMGQEVILRCVPISNHLYFYWYRQILGQKVEFLVSFYNNEISEKSEIFDDQFSVERPDGSNFTLKIRSTKLEDSAMYFCASSEGITGNEQFFGPGTRLTVL.

The chain links TRBV20-1 to TRBJ2-7; 7 bases line up with TRBD2. There are 15 residues in the CDR3. The J segment lost 0 bases and the V segment lost 3 bases, leaving 8 bases of the junction unmatched. Germline V gene data show CDR1 as DFQATT and CDR2 as SNEGSKA (reference sequence). CDR3 sequence: CSASGISGFSYEQYF. CDR3 DNA sequence: TGCAGTGCTAGTGGTATTAGCGGGTTCTCCTACGAGCAGTACTTC.

The rearrangement joins TRBV12-3 or TRBV12-4 to TRBJ1-2, with no clear D. The CDR3 sequence is 13 residues long. Between the trimmed V and J ends, which lost 5 bases and 4 bases, there was a span of 11 bases. The CDR3 DNA follows: TGTGCCAGCAGTCACGGACGGAGCTATGGCTACACCTTC. Its translation: CASSHGRSYGYTF.